This T cell receptor beta chain was sequenced in a study of cytomegalovirus exposure and HLA in healthy donors. Germline CDR1 and CDR2: SGHTA and FQGNSA. V was pared by 5 bases and J by 3 bases, with 13 bases between. This CDR3 is built from 15 residues. Primers included in the PCR were 60 Vbeta and 13 Jbeta primers. The assay was immunoSEQ multiplex PCR, and TCRdb's table has in-frame clones only and misses some. The sample includes 110,000 to 150,000 clones, roughly 84% seen only once; the top ten take more than 2%. V gene TRBV7-2 combines with J gene TRBJ2-2; possible D gene TRBD1, 6 bases. The origin of this receptor is a boy younger than 10 in good health and CMV-seronegative. The sequenced material came from PBMCs. The CDR3 protein is CASSGDRSHTGELFF. The CDR3 coding sequence is TGTGCCAGCAGCGGAGACAGGTCGCACACCGGGGAGCTGTTTTTT. Variable domain in full (rest from reference TRBV7-2 and TRBJ2-2): GAGVSQSPSNKVTEKGKDVELRCDPISGHTALYWYRQSLGQGLEFLIYFQGNSAPDKSGLPSDRFSAERTGGSVSTLTIQRTQQEDSAVYLCASSGDRSHTGELFFGEGSRLTVL.